The rows below give T cell receptor beta chains drawn from one sample of a study of cytotoxic CD8 clonotypes in ibrutinib-treated CLL. Using immunoSEQ multiplex PCR, the repertoire was profiled, and TCRdb retains in-frame clones only, with some absent. The sample contains some 22,000 clones, about four fifths of which appear only once. This material consisted of PBMCs, taken before ibrutinib treatment. The origin of the receptors is a human donor with chronic lymphocytic leukemia. Each CDR3 is given with its conserved first and last residue. A D gene is named only where the DNA matches it firmly. Clone size is stated in some rows and not others, as once, few, many or a class when expanded.

abundance	j_gene	v_gene	d_gene	CDR3aa	CDR3nt
-	TRBJ2-2	TRBV28	-	CASSYGSGELFF	TGTGCCAGCAGTTATGGGTCCGGGGAGCTGTTTTTT
-	TRBJ1-6	TRBV10-3	TRBD1	CAISQDRAPPLHF	TGTGCCATCAGTCAGGACAGGGCGCCACCCCTCCACTTT
-	TRBJ2-3	TRBV19	TRBD2	CASSIGTSGDTQYF	TGTGCCAGTAGTATAGGGACTAGCGGAGATACGCAGTATTTT
-	TRBJ2-1	TRBV6-4	TRBD2	CASSDLLAGEVNEQFF	TGTGCCAGCAGTGACTTACTAGCGGGAGAAGTCAATGAGCAGTTCTTC
-	TRBJ2-3	TRBV28	TRBD2	CASRSRIVLAGAPDTQYF	TGTGCCAGCAGATCAAGGATCGTACTAGCGGGAGCCCCAGATACGCAGTATTTT
few	TRBJ1-2	TRBV28	-	CASGRAGRGYTF	TGTGCCAGCGGGAGGGCCGGTCGGGGCTACACCTTC
few	TRBJ2-5	TRBV9	TRBD1	CASSVGTGAEETQYF	TGTGCCAGCAGCGTAGGGACAGGGGCGGAGGAGACCCAGTACTTC
-	TRBJ1-1	TRBV6-6	-	CASSLDGRNTEAFF	TGTGCCAGCAGTCTCGATGGCAGGAACACTGAAGCTTTCTTT
few	TRBJ1-1	TRBV30	-	CAATRENTEAFF	TGTGCCGCTACTCGCGAGAACACTGAAGCTTTCTTT
medium-sized	TRBJ1-5	TRBV27	-	CASSFAGAVGNQPQHF	TGTGCCAGCAGTTTTGCGGGGGCGGTCGGCAATCAGCCCCAGCATTTT
-	TRBJ1-1	TRBV6-1	-	CASSEGYRFEAFF	TGTGCCAGCAGTGAAGGTTACAGGTTTGAAGCTTTCTTT
-	TRBJ2-7	TRBV27	-	CASSSGSSYEQYF	TGTGCCAGCAGTTCCGGGAGTTCCTACGAGCAGTACTTC
-	TRBJ1-1	TRBV7-9	TRBD1	CASSSDRAWGTEAFF	TGTGCCAGCAGCTCCGACAGGGCCTGGGGAACTGAAGCTTTCTTT
-	TRBJ1-1	TRBV5-1	-	CASSLAGSGVTEAFF	TGCGCCAGCAGCTTGGCCGGGAGTGGAGTCACTGAAGCTTTCTTT
-	TRBJ1-5	TRBV6-6	TRBD1	CASSYDRESQPQHF	TGTGCCAGCAGTTACGACAGGGAAAGTCAGCCCCAGCATTTT
-	TRBJ1-3	TRBV5-6	TRBD1	CASSLKGGQRSGNTIYF	TGTGCCAGCAGCTTGAAGGGGGGACAGCGCTCTGGAAACACCATATATTTT
once	TRBJ1-5	TRBV29-1	TRBD1	CSVDDGATRGPNQPQHF	TGCAGCGTTGACGATGGGGCCACCAGGGGGCCGAATCAGCCCCAGCATTTT
-	TRBJ2-7	TRBV7-9	-	CASSLSTGFEQYF	TGTGCCAGCAGCTTAAGTACAGGGTTCGAGCAGTACTTC
-	TRBJ1-1	TRBV25-1	-	CASRVRENTEAFF	TGTGCCAGCAGGGTTCGGGAGAACACTGAAGCTTTCTTT
-	TRBJ2-7	TRBV2	-	CASSVSYEQYF	TGTGCCAGCAGTGTAAGCTACGAGCAGTACTTC
-	TRBJ2-3	TRBV6-6	TRBD2	CASSYLAGITDTQYF	TGTGCCAGCAGTTACCTAGCGGGAATCACAGATACGCAGTATTTT
few	TRBJ1-4	TRBV7-6	-	CASSLLEEKLFF	TGTGCCAGCAGCCTACTGGAGGAAAAACTGTTTTTT
-	TRBJ2-7	TRBV5-1	TRBD2	CASSLDGTSSYEQYF	TGCGCCAGCAGCTTGGACGGGACTAGCTCCTACGAGCAGTACTTC
once	TRBJ2-5	TRBV25-1	-	CASSPTMGETQYF	TGTGCCAGCAGTCCCACTATGGGGGAGACCCAGTACTTC
few	TRBJ1-1	TRBV2	-	CASSVRLLNTEAFF	TGTGCCAGCAGTGTACGCCTCTTGAACACTGAAGCTTTCTTT
-	TRBJ2-5	TRBV4-1	-	CASSQVPGEETQYF	TGCGCCAGCAGCCAAGTCCCAGGGGAAGAGACCCAGTACTTC
-	TRBJ2-2	TRBV5-1	TRBD2	CASSSSGDTGELFF	TGCGCCAGCAGCTCAAGCGGGGACACCGGGGAGCTGTTTTTT
-	TRBJ2-7	TRBV7-9	-	CASSLGGGTYEQYF	TGTGCCAGCAGCTTAGGCGGTGGAACCTACGAGCAGTACTTC
-	TRBJ1-5	TRBV27	-	CASSLNTNSNQPQHF	TGTGCCAGCAGTTTAAATACTAATAGCAATCAGCCCCAGCATTTT
-	TRBJ2-5	TRBV4-1	-	CASSHNEGIQETQYF	TGCGCCAGCAGCCATAATGAGGGGATCCAAGAGACCCAGTACTTC
-	TRBJ1-3	TRBV19	TRBD1	CASRLQGRGGNTIYF	TGTGCCAGTAGACTACAGGGGAGAGGTGGAAACACCATATATTTT
-	TRBJ2-2	TRBV19	TRBD1	CASSTRQGVGGELFF	TGTGCCAGTAGTACCCGACAGGGGGTAGGCGGGGAGCTGTTTTTT
-	TRBJ1-1	TRBV6-5	TRBD1	CASSYDRALNTEAFF	TGTGCCAGCAGTTACGACAGGGCGTTGAACACTGAAGCTTTCTTT
-	TRBJ1-4	TRBV5-6	TRBD1	CASSFWTGLKTNEKLFF	TGTGCCAGCAGCTTCTGGACAGGATTAAAAACTAATGAAAAACTGTTTTTT
-	TRBJ2-2	TRBV19	TRBD1	CASSPGTANTGELFF	TGTGCCAGTAGTCCGGGGACAGCCAACACCGGGGAGCTGTTTTTT
-	TRBJ2-7	TRBV5-4	-	CASSPGPIGQKTYEQYF	TGTGCCAGCTCTCCAGGGCCAATCGGACAGAAGACCTACGAGCAGTACTTC
-	TRBJ2-1	TRBV19	TRBD2	CASSIGWAGGYNEQFF	TGTGCCAGTAGTATAGGGTGGGCGGGAGGATACAATGAGCAGTTCTTC
-	TRBJ1-5	TRBV7-3	-	CASSLTEDGNQPQHF	TGTGCCAGCAGCTTAACAGAGGACGGCAATCAGCCCCAGCATTTT
-	TRBJ2-3	TRBV25-1	-	CASSSQFSGGPSTDTQYF	TGTGCCAGCAGCTCTCAATTTAGCGGAGGACCTAGCACAGATACGCAGTATTTT
once	TRBJ2-1	TRBV2	TRBD2	CASRELAGVDNEQFF	TGTGCCAGCAGAGAACTAGCGGGAGTGGACAATGAGCAGTTCTTC
once	TRBJ2-7	TRBV29-1	-	CSVVSGVSSYEQYF	TGCAGCGTAGTGTCAGGGGTGAGCTCCTACGAGCAGTACTTC
few	TRBJ2-2	TRBV9	TRBD2	CASSLTSGRGANTGELFF	TGTGCCAGCAGCCTGACTAGCGGGAGAGGAGCGAACACCGGGGAGCTGTTTTTT
-	TRBJ2-7	TRBV6-1	-	CASSTGTHPYEQYF	TGTGCCAGCAGTACCGGGACCCACCCGTACGAGCAGTACTTC
few	TRBJ1-4	TRBV7-3	-	CASSRAGHRGEKLFF	TGTGCCAGCAGCCGGGCGGGACACAGAGGTGAAAAACTGTTTTTT
-	TRBJ2-6	TRBV19	-	CASSGGHRSGANVLTF	TGTGCCAGTAGTGGGGGACATCGATCTGGGGCCAACGTCCTGACTTTC
-	TRBJ1-1	TRBV29-1	-	CSVEGGVETEAFF	TGCAGCGTTGAAGGGGGCGTTGAAACTGAAGCTTTCTTT
once	TRBJ2-1	TRBV7-9	-	CASSYADNEQFF	TGTGCCAGCAGCTACGCCGACAATGAGCAGTTCTTC
-	TRBJ2-3	TRBV5-1	-	CASRGRTDTQYF	TGCGCCAGCAGGGGACGCACAGATACGCAGTATTTT
-	TRBJ2-1	TRBV4-3	-	CASSPTATPRANEQFF	TGCGCCAGCAGCCCCACTGCAACCCCGCGGGCGAATGAGCAGTTCTTC
-	TRBJ1-2	TRBV7-2	TRBD1	CASSSQGIGYGYTF	TGTGCCAGCAGCTCACAGGGGATTGGGTATGGCTACACCTTC
once	TRBJ2-1	TRBV2	-	CASREGLSHNEQFF	TGTGCCAGCAGGGAAGGACTATCACACAATGAGCAGTTCTTC
-	TRBJ2-5	TRBV30	TRBD2	CAWSVAGGETQYF	TGTGCCTGGAGTGTAGCGGGAGGGGAGACCCAGTACTTC
few	TRBJ1-5	TRBV5-4	TRBD1	CASSLDRGGPQHF	TGTGCCAGCAGCTTGGACAGGGGTGGGCCCCAGCATTTT